The clone carrying this T cell receptor beta chain came up a few times. The sample originates from a study of blood T cells in healthy people across ages. Combining a sample-barcoded 5' primer with a J-beta primer mix, a second PCR ran for 7 to 11 cycles. A 12-random-nucleotide template-switch adaptor tagged each cDNA molecule. TCRdb re-called the 5' RACE reads through MiXCR, storing one row per CDR3 protein. Among some 1,800,000 distinct CDR3 sequences, roughly two fifths were seen once, and the ten largest hold about 23%. This CDR3 is 13 amino acids long. The germline V and J ends were trimmed by 3 bases and 5 bases, with 10 bases remaining between them.

This TCR derives from a human donor in good health. Sequencing was done on a sample of blood. The chain couples TRBV12-3 or TRBV12-4 to TRBJ1-2; D ambiguous. The CDR3 region is CASSFEGRYGYTF. The CDR3 DNA follows: TGTGCCAGCAGTTTTGAAGGGAGGTATGGCTACACCTTC.